This TCR beta chain comes out of a study of cytomegalovirus exposure and HLA in healthy donors. Study overall: Among around 200 million T cells, an earlier analysis found roughly 110 million unique TCR beta sequences. Study-level results: A later analysis linked a missense DCLRE1C variant to TCR beta V- and J-gene trimming. Three of the chains that were CMV-associated were confirmed in vitro to be specific for CMV antigens.

Of note for this clone: No antigen is known for it.

CDR1 is SQVTM, CDR2 ANQGSEA, per germline. The CDR3 contains 12 residues. Between the trimmed V and J ends, which lost 7 bases and 3 bases, there was a span of 12 bases. The PCR ran on 60 Vbeta and 13 Jbeta primers. As processed by the authors: Later analysis identified 88 million or so unique TCR beta chains, about 10 million shared. Clones were sequenced by immunoSEQ multiplex PCR, and TCRdb holds only the in-frame ones, with some missing. V, J and clone size derive from that table, while D and trimming were established from the DNA sequence. In the table there are some 110,000 clones, 50% to 65% of which are singletons.

This TCR came from a woman in her 40s in good health and CMV-seropositive. This chain connects TRBV29-1 to TRBJ1-1; a possible D gene is TRBD1 (6 bases). Sequences were obtained from PBMCs. CDR3 coding DNA: TGCAGCGCCGGGTACAGGGACACTGAAGCTTTCTTT. This sequence encodes CSAGYRDTEAFF.